This TCR beta chain was retrieved from a study of preoperative IRX-2 immunotherapy in early breast cancer (dated by TCRdb to 2018 to 2020). The CDR3 starts with the cysteine, ends with the phenylalanine, and has 16 residues. Only CDR3 DNA remains: 48 bases, in frame from the first base. The germline V gene provides CDR1 SGHDT and CDR2 YYEEEE. After removal of 4 bases from V and 3 bases from J, the junction retains 7 bases not matched to a gene. In regard to this clone: The antigen this receptor binds is unknown. Base-call qualities are not available, and no considerably larger clone is one nucleotide away.

This sample's treatment or condition label indicates: preoperative locoregional IRX-2 cytokine immunotherapy. The samples were obtained from a phase Ib study in which preoperative, locoregional IRX-2 cytokine immunotherapy intended to prime immune responses was tested. Donors were patients with early-stage breast cancer who received IRX-2 before surgery. The library was made by the immunoSEQ multiplex PCR assay. As stored in TCRdb, this immuneACCESS dataset retains in-frame rearrangements with V and J assigned. A fraction of the clones does not appear; measured against another copy, unresolved V genes explain less than half of the discrepancy, and the remainder lacks a known reason. This sample gives 20,000 to 30,000 clones in total; 85% to 90% of them show up just once. Clones ranked in the top ten supply approximately 9.4% of the sample.

The sample was tumor tissue, taken after IRX-2 immunotherapy. Rearrangement joined TRBV5-6 to TRBJ2-5, with 12 junctional bases fitting TRBD2. This TCR came from a human donor with breast cancer. The CDR3 here reads CASSPTSGGPEETQYF. The bases are TGTGCCAGCAGCCCTACTAGCGGGGGGCCCGAAGAGACCCAGTACTTC.